This TCR beta chain was documented in a study of T cell responses to AZD1222 COVID-19 vaccine. Libraries were prepared by immunoSEQ multiplex PCR; TCRdb keeps only in-frame clonotypes and omits some of them. Of 25,000 to 35,000 clones in the sample, roughly 73% were seen once. The CDR3 length is 12 residues. V shed 5 bases and J shed 4 bases, with 8 bases lying between them. CDR1 and CDR2 (germline): SEHNR, FQNEAQ (reference sequence). In its sample, this clone was seen a few times. The sample was peripheral blood, taken on day 0 of AZD1222 vaccination. The origin of this receptor is an adult in good health. This rearrangement joins TRBV7-9 to TRBJ2-5; TRBD1 is a possible D gene (5 bases). Written as DNA, the CDR3 is TGTGCCAGCAGCCCCCAGGGAGAGACCCAGTACTTC. Translation gives CASSPQGETQYF.